A single sample is the source of the 4 T cell receptor beta chains below, sequenced in a study of CD8 T cells in ankylosing spondylitis. TCRdb reprocessed the 5' RACE reads with MiXCR, giving one entry per CDR3 protein. The sample consists of about 210,000 distinct CDR3 sequences, roughly 8% of them appearing once. Sequencing was carried out using blood, either unsorted or a sorted T cell fraction (not recorded which). Every receptor here comes from a female donor with ankylosing spondylitis or in good health (not recorded which).

This clonotype came up many times. The chain carries TRBV6-1 and TRBJ2-3; 14 nucleotides agree with TRBD2. V shed 5 bases and J 1 base; nucleotides not matched to a gene: 11. The CDR3 has 19 residues. Per the germline V gene, CDR1 is MNHNS and CDR2 is SASEGT. CDR3: CASSRTSGRWTRGTDTQYF. CDR3 nucleotide sequence: TGTGCCAGCAGTCGGACTAGCGGGAGGTGGACGAGGGGCACAGATACGCAGTATTTT.

This clonotype was detected many times. V gene TRBV5-1 combines with J gene TRBJ2-7, with D hard to call. The CDR3 loop spans 14 amino acids. Germline V gives CDR1 SGHRS, CDR2 YFSETQ. V was trimmed by 0 bases and J by 5 bases, leaving 12 bases between them. In DNA form, the CDR3 reads TGCGCCAGCAGCTTGGGGCAAGGATTAGACGAGCAGTACTTC. Amino acid sequence: CASSLGQGLDEQYF.

In this sample, this clonotype turned up many times. The gene calls are TRBV2 and TRBJ2-1, with a weak D call TRBD1 (6 bases). The CDR3 consists of 13 residues. Germline CDR1 SNHLY, CDR2 FYNNEI. The germline V and J ends were trimmed by 5 bases and 8 bases, with 13 bases remaining between them. The CDR3 here is CASSSSGDDEQFF. CDR3 DNA: TGTGCCAGCAGTTCTTCAGGGGACGATGAGCAGTTCTTC. The full variable domain, in which reference TRBV2 and TRBJ2-1 provide the parts outside the CDR3, is EPEVTQTPSHQVTQMGQEVILRCVPISNHLYFYWYRQILGQKVEFLVSFYNNEISEKSEIFDDQFSVERPDGSNFTLKIRSTKLEDSAMYFCASSSSGDDEQFFGPGTRLTVL.

This clonotype has ten or more counts. The chain employs TRBV6-4 and TRBJ2-2, with TRBD1 as a possible D gene (5 bases). Trimming cost V 6 bases and J 0 bases, with 8 bases left between them. Germline assignment: CDR1 MRHNA and CDR2 SNTAGT. CDR3 length: 14 residues. The CDR3 sequence is CASSDSPNTGELFF. CDR3 sequence (DNA): TGTGCCAGCAGCGACAGTCCGAACACCGGGGAGCTGTTTTTT.